This is a list of T cell receptor beta chains from one sample in a study of blood T cells in healthy people across ages. TCRdb ran MiXCR on the 5' RACE reads and lists one entry per CDR3 protein. This table holds 870,000 or so distinct CDR3 sequences, roughly 26% found once. Sequencing was performed on blood. The receptors were gathered from a woman of 80 years or more in good health. Each CDR3 is given with its conserved first and last residue. The D gene is left open where the match is weak. Not all rows give a size; the values are once, few, many and, for expanded clones, a class.

j_gene: TRBJ1-1; d_gene: -; abundance: few; v_gene: TRBV6-2/TRBV6-3; CDR3nt: TGTGCCAGCAGTTCCGCGGGCAGGGCGAACACTGAAGCTTTCTTT; CDR3aa: CASSSAGRANTEAFF
j_gene: TRBJ2-2; d_gene: -; abundance: -; v_gene: TRBV11-3; CDR3nt: TGTGCCAGCAGCCGAGCGACAGAATCCGGGGAGCTGTTTTTT; CDR3aa: CASSRATESGELFF
j_gene: TRBJ1-6; d_gene: -; abundance: few; v_gene: TRBV18; CDR3nt: TGTGCCAGCCCACCAGTGGAGGGCGAGTATTCACCCCTCCACTTT; CDR3aa: CASPPVEGEYSPLHF
j_gene: TRBJ1-5; d_gene: -; abundance: -; v_gene: TRBV15; CDR3nt: TGTGCCACCAGCAGAGATACGGGGAGCGGGCAGCATTTT; CDR3aa: CATSRDTGSGQHF
j_gene: TRBJ2-5; d_gene: -; abundance: many; v_gene: TRBV5-6; CDR3nt: TGTGCCAGCAGGGACGACGACCAGTCAGAGGAGACCCAGTACTTC; CDR3aa: CASRDDDQSEETQYF
j_gene: TRBJ2-2; d_gene: -; abundance: -; v_gene: TRBV7-2; CDR3nt: TGTGCCAGCAGCTCGAAAGCGTTACCGAACACCGGGGAGCTGTTTTTT; CDR3aa: CASSSKALPNTGELFF
j_gene: TRBJ2-1; d_gene: TRBD2; abundance: few; v_gene: TRBV11-3; CDR3nt: TGTGCCAGCAGCGCTCAACTAGCGGGGGGAACGGGTGAGCAGTTCTTC; CDR3aa: CASSAQLAGGTGEQFF
j_gene: TRBJ1-6; d_gene: -; abundance: many; v_gene: TRBV18; CDR3nt: TGTGCCAGCTCACCGGAGTATGGATATAATTCACCCCTCCACTTT; CDR3aa: CASSPEYGYNSPLHF
j_gene: TRBJ2-3; d_gene: -; abundance: -; v_gene: TRBV12-3/TRBV12-4; CDR3nt: TGTGCCAGCAGTTTCCAGAGAGCAGATACGCAGTATTTT; CDR3aa: CASSFQRADTQYF
j_gene: TRBJ2-1; d_gene: TRBD2; abundance: -; v_gene: TRBV4-3; CDR3nt: TGCGCCAGCAGCCAAGAGTTGTGGGGGGGAAACCTAGGGAATGAGCAGTTCTTC; CDR3aa: CASSQELWGGNLGNEQFF